The rows below give T cell receptor beta chains drawn from one sample of a study of blood T cells in healthy people across ages. TCRdb independently ran MiXCR on the 5' RACE reads; one entry per CDR3 protein. Among 730,000 or so distinct CDR3 sequences listed, 40% to 45% were seen once. The sample was blood. Every receptor here comes from an elderly man in good health. Both conserved end residues are part of each CDR3. The D gene is left open where the match is weak. The listing skips clone size in some rows; elsewhere it reads once, few, many or a size class.

>NA|TRBV5-1|TRBJ2-7|NA
TGCGCCAGCAGCTTGGGAGTTGAAGGCGAGCAGTACTTC
CASSLGVEGEQYF
>NA|TRBV29-1|TRBJ2-7|TRBD1
TGCAGCGTGGGACAGGTCCCCTCCTACGAGCAGTACTTC
CSVGQVPSYEQYF
>NA|TRBV4-1|TRBJ1-2|NA
TGCGCCAGCAGCTACTCAAGGCAGGGGTATGGCTACACCTTC
CASSYSRQGYGYTF
>NA|TRBV5-1|TRBJ1-1|TRBD1
TGCGCCAGCATCGACAGGGCGAACACTGAAGCTTTCTTT
CASIDRANTEAFF
>few|TRBV7-2|TRBJ2-1|NA
TGTGCCAGCAGCCTAGTGGTCCATGAGCAGTTCTTC
CASSLVVHEQFF
>few|TRBV2|TRBJ2-5|TRBD1
TGTGCCAGCATCACTGGGACAGGGCAAGAGACCCAGTACTTC
CASITGTGQETQYF
>many|TRBV7-9|TRBJ2-5|TRBD1
TGTGCCAGCAGGGCGACGGGACAGGGGGTAGAGACCCAGTACTTC
CASRATGQGVETQYF
>few|TRBV7-2|TRBJ1-1|NA
TGTGCCAGCAGCTTAGCGGTCCAGGGGAGGGCTGAAGCTTTCTTT
CASSLAVQGRAEAFF
>NA|TRBV20-1|TRBJ2-1|TRBD2
TGCAGTGCTAGGGGGAGGGCGACCAATGAGCAGTTCTTC
CSARGRATNEQFF
>NA|TRBV5-6|TRBJ2-1|TRBD2
TGTGCCAGCAGCTTTGGGAGGGACAATGAGCAGTTCTTC
CASSFGRDNEQFF
>few|TRBV7-6|TRBJ2-7|NA
TGTGCCAGCAGCTTAGGGCAGACAGGTTTTTCCGAGCAGTACTTC
CASSLGQTGFSEQYF
>once|TRBV24-1|TRBJ2-7|NA
TGTGCCAGCAGTGACTTCCGTGCCTCCGGGGGCTACGAGCAGTACTTC
CASSDFRASGGYEQYF
>NA|TRBV27|TRBJ2-2|TRBD2
TGTGCCAGCAGTTTACGTCGACGAGGGACTACCGACCCTGCGAACACCGGGGAGCTGTTTTTT
CASSLRRRGTTDPANTGELFF
>NA|TRBV14|TRBJ1-2|TRBD1
TGTGCCAGCAGCCTAAGTATCACCGGGACAGGGGGTCGGGGCTACACCTTC
CASSLSITGTGGRGYTF
>NA|TRBV6-2/TRBV6-3|TRBJ2-5|NA
TGCGCCAGCAGTCCCCCCCAAAAAGAGACCCAGTACTTC
CASSPPQKETQYF
>NA|TRBV20-1|TRBJ2-1|NA
TGCAGTGCTCCCCAGGAGGGGAGTGAGCAGTTCTTC
CSAPQEGSEQFF
>NA|TRBV20-1|TRBJ2-2|NA
TGCAGTGCACCGGGTATCGTTGAGCCCGGGGAGCTGTTTTTT
CSAPGIVEPGELFF
>few|TRBV20-1|TRBJ2-3|NA
TGCAGTGCTAGAGATGGATCCGAACCTGATACGCAGTATTTT
CSARDGSEPDTQYF
>NA|TRBV12-5|TRBJ2-4|NA
TGTGTTAGTGGTGTGGGAGACAGGAGAGCCAAAAACATTCAGTACTTC
CVSGVGDRRAKNIQYF
>NA|TRBV5-1|TRBJ2-7|NA
TGCGCCAGCAGCTTAGATGGGAGAGACTCCTACGAGCAGTACTTC
CASSLDGRDSYEQYF
>NA|TRBV4-3|TRBJ2-1|NA
TGCGCCAGCAGCCAAGTCGGGCAGGAGATCTACAATGAGCAGTTCTTC
CASSQVGQEIYNEQFF
>NA|TRBV29-1|TRBJ2-3|NA
TGCAGCGTTGTTTCCGAGATTGTACTAGGTAGTGATACGCAGTATTTT
CSVVSEIVLGSDTQYF
>NA|TRBV6-5|TRBJ1-6|TRBD1
TGTGCCAGCAGTCCGGGACAGGGGAGGGATAATTCACCCCTCCACTTT
CASSPGQGRDNSPLHF
>many|TRBV6-2/TRBV6-3|TRBJ2-4|NA
TGTGCCAGCAGTTCGACCCCGGTAGGCAAAAACATTCAGTACTTC
CASSSTPVGKNIQYF
>NA|TRBV5-1|TRBJ2-2|NA
TGCGCCAGCAGCTACCCGTCCGACACAAACACCGGGGAGCTGTTTTTT
CASSYPSDTNTGELFF
>few|TRBV10-2|TRBJ1-5|NA
TGCGCCAGCAGTGAGTCTGAGAGGGGGGGTCAGCCCCAGCATTTT
CASSESERGGQPQHF
>NA|TRBV12-5|TRBJ2-1|TRBD2
TGTGCTAGTGGTTTGGGACTAGCGGGAGGCTCCTACAATGAGCAGTTCTTC
CASGLGLAGGSYNEQFF
>NA|TRBV27|TRBJ2-7|TRBD2
TGTGCCAGCAGTAAATTCTTTGTCGCGGGAGGAAAATTTGGTGAGCAGTACTTC
CASSKFFVAGGKFGEQYF
>NA|TRBV29-1|TRBJ2-1|NA
TGCAGCGTAGTTAGGACAGGGGGTCTAGCGGGGACCAGCTCCTACAATGAGCAGTTCTTC
CSVVRTGGLAGTSSYNEQFF
>NA|TRBV14|TRBJ2-2|NA
TGTGCCAGCAGCCAAGTGTTTACCGGATTGACCGGGGAGCTGTTTTTT
CASSQVFTGLTGELFF
>few|TRBV6-4|TRBJ1-6|NA
TGTGCCAGCAGCCATGGACAGACAAATTCACCCCTCCACTTT
CASSHGQTNSPLHF
>NA|TRBV2|TRBJ2-3|TRBD1
TGTGCCAGCGACAGGGCCGATAAGGGGACAGATACGCAGTATTTT
CASDRADKGTDTQYF
>many|TRBV5-6|TRBJ2-7|NA
TGTGCCAGCAGGGGGACTGATTACAATGAGCAGTACTTC
CASRGTDYNEQYF
>few|TRBV20-1|TRBJ2-3|TRBD2
TGCAGTGCTAGGGCTAGCGGTGAGGGAGATACGCAGTATTTT
CSARASGEGDTQYF
>NA|TRBV4-2|TRBJ2-5|NA
TGTGCCAGCAGCCAAGAGGGAGGGGGACAAGTCCAAGAGACCCAGTACTTC
CASSQEGGGQVQETQYF